This T cell receptor (beta chain) was captured by sequencing in a study of cytomegalovirus exposure and HLA in healthy donors. Primers: 60 Vbeta forward and 13 Jbeta reverse. TCRdb keeps only in-frame clones here, not all; method: immunoSEQ multiplex PCR. Here the sample spans around 170,000 clones, over 75% being singletons. This clone came up once. The sequence was obtained from a woman aged 25 to 39 in good health and CMV-seronegative. The specimen sequenced was PBMCs.

The chain's CDR3 is CASSHRYSWSPLHF. CDR3 coding DNA: TGTGCCAGCAGCCATAGGTACAGTTGGTCACCCCTCCACTTT. The chain is built from TRBV7-8 and TRBJ1-6; D uncertain. The CDR3 covers 14 residues. V was shortened by 5 bases and J by 10 bases, with 15 bases between the two germline ends. In germline, CDR1 is SGHVS, CDR2 FQNEAQ.